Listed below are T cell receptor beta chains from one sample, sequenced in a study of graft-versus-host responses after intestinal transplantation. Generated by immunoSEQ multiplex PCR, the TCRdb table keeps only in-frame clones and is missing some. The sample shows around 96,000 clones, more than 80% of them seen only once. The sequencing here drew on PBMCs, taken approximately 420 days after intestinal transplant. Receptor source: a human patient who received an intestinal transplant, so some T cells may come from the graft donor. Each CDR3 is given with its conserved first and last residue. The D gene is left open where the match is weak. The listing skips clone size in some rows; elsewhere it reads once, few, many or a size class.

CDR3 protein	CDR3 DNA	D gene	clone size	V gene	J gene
CASSQDRRASGNEQFF	TGCGCCAGCAGCCAAGATCGACGGGCTAGCGGGAATGAGCAGTTCTTC	TRBD2	.	TRBV4-1	TRBJ2-1
CASSPRPRTDTQYF	TGTGCCAGCAGCCCGCGCCCTAGGACAGATACGCAGTATTTT	.	.	TRBV7-6	TRBJ2-3
CASSSPRLGRGQETQYF	TGTGCCAGTAGTTCCCCCCGCCTGGGGCGCGGTCAAGAGACCCAGTACTTC	.	.	TRBV19	TRBJ2-5
CASSSPGLLNTEAFF	TGTGCCAGCAGTTCCCCGGGACTCCTGAACACTGAAGCTTTCTTT	.	.	TRBV27	TRBJ1-1
CASTKGGAYEQYF	TGTGCCAGCACCAAGGGGGGGGCCTACGAGCAGTACTTC	.	once	TRBV5-4	TRBJ2-7
CASSPTHFSGNTIYF	TGTGCCAGCAGCCCTACGCACTTCTCTGGAAACACCATATATTTT	.	.	TRBV13	TRBJ1-3
CASSLSYSYEQYF	TGTGCCAGCAGTTTATCCTACTCCTACGAGCAGTACTTC	.	few	TRBV27	TRBJ2-7
CASSLERGGTDTQYF	TGTGCCAGCAGCTTAGAGCGGGGGGGCACAGATACGCAGTATTTT	TRBD2	few	TRBV7-9	TRBJ2-3
CASSSIAGGPAYNEQFF	TGTGCCAGCAGCTCCATAGCGGGGGGCCCTGCCTACAATGAGCAGTTCTTC	TRBD2	.	TRBV11-2	TRBJ2-1
CSVEDRRLAGISYNEQFF	TGCAGCGTTGAAGATCGTAGGCTAGCGGGGATATCCTACAATGAGCAGTTCTTC	TRBD2	.	TRBV29-1	TRBJ2-1
CASRRGGLQETQYF	TGTGCCAGCAGGCGCGGGGGGCTCCAAGAGACCCAGTACTTC	TRBD2	.	TRBV5-6	TRBJ2-5
CASSAMTGPWAYGYTF	TGTGCCAGCAGCGCCATGACAGGGCCCTGGGCCTATGGCTACACCTTC	TRBD1	.	TRBV9	TRBJ1-2
CASRGNRPGMNTEAFF	TGTGCCAGCAGAGGGAATCGCCCGGGGATGAACACTGAAGCTTTCTTT	.	.	TRBV6-4	TRBJ1-1
CASSLSTYGYTF	TGTGCCAGCAGCCTGAGCACCTATGGCTACACCTTC	.	.	TRBV7-2	TRBJ1-2
CAISESRVSGGVNSPLHF	TGTGCCATCAGTGAGTCGAGGGTCTCGGGGGGTGTCAATTCACCCCTCCACTTT	.	.	TRBV10-3	TRBJ1-6
CASSSEGRATEAFF	TGCGCCAGCAGCTCGGAGGGGAGGGCCACTGAAGCTTTCTTT	.	.	TRBV5-1	TRBJ1-1
CASSYLPIGGTDTQYF	TGTGCCAGCAGTTATCTTCCGATTGGGGGCACAGATACGCAGTATTTT	.	once	TRBV6-5	TRBJ2-3
CSGGSGNTIYF	TGCAGTGGTGGCTCTGGAAACACCATATATTTT	.	.	TRBV20-1	TRBJ1-3
CASTYPGQPNTEAFF	TGTGCCAGTACGTATCCGGGACAGCCGAACACTGAAGCTTTCTTT	TRBD1	once	TRBV19	TRBJ1-1
CASSYDRSRSGEAFF	TGTGCCAGCAGTTACGACAGATCGAGGAGTGGTGAAGCTTTCTTT	.	.	TRBV6-5	TRBJ1-1
CASSEKETDGYTF	TGTGCCAGCAGTGAAAAAGAGACAGATGGCTACACCTTC	.	.	TRBV6-5	TRBJ1-2
CASSSGQGKNGQYF	TGTGCCAGCAGCTCCGGACAGGGGAAGAATGGGCAGTACTTC	TRBD1	.	TRBV11-3	TRBJ2-7
CASSIRGGIRANQPQHF	TGTGCCAGTAGTATCCGGGGGGGGATTCGGGCGAATCAGCCCCAGCATTTT	.	.	TRBV19	TRBJ1-5
CASSLGTGGYEQYF	TGTGCCAGCAGCTTGGGGACAGGGGGCTACGAGCAGTACTTC	TRBD1	.	TRBV5-4	TRBJ2-7
CATSWDRESPLHF	TGTGCCACCAGCTGGGACAGGGAATCACCCCTCCACTTT	TRBD1	.	TRBV15	TRBJ1-6
CSARTTGELFF	TGCAGTGCTAGGACCACCGGGGAGCTGTTTTTT	.	.	TRBV20-1	TRBJ2-2
CASSPSRGGWTDTQYF	TGTGCCAGCAGCCCCTCACGGGGTGGGTGGACAGATACGCAGTATTTT	.	.	TRBV7-8	TRBJ2-3
CASSPGSGGAYEQFF	TGTGCCAGCAGCCCGGGTAGCGGGGGGGCCTATGAGCAGTTCTTC	TRBD2	.	TRBV5-4	TRBJ2-1
CASSQRGTGGYYGYTF	TGTGCCAGCAGCCAAAGGGGGACAGGGGGCTACTATGGCTACACCTTC	TRBD1	.	TRBV16	TRBJ1-2
CASGTGPGTDTQYF	TGTGCCAGCGGGACAGGCCCCGGCACAGATACGCAGTATTTT	TRBD1	.	TRBV2	TRBJ2-3
CASTLSNNYGYTF	TGTGCCAGCACTTTGAGCAATAACTATGGCTACACCTTC	.	.	TRBV2	TRBJ1-2
CASSYGQGDGYTF	TGTGCCAGCAGTTATGGCCAGGGAGATGGCTACACCTTC	.	.	TRBV6-5	TRBJ1-2
CASRGIPYGYTF	TGTGCCAGCAGGGGGATACCCTATGGCTACACCTTC	.	.	TRBV11-2	TRBJ1-2
CASSPGGGYEQYF	TGTGCCAGCTCACCCGGGGGGGGCTACGAGCAGTACTTC	TRBD2	.	TRBV18	TRBJ2-7
CASSTTGAGYGYTF	TGTGCCAGCAGTACTACAGGAGCTGGCTATGGCTACACCTTC	.	few	TRBV6-5	TRBJ1-2
CASSDDRGGEQYF	TGTGCCAGCAGCGACGATAGGGGAGGCGAGCAGTACTTC	.	.	TRBV13	TRBJ2-7
CASSDMGNTEAFF	TGTGCCAGCAGTGATATGGGTAACACTGAAGCTTTCTTT	.	once	TRBV2	TRBJ1-1
CASSLGGDRGNIQYF	TGTGCCAGCAGTTTAGGAGGGGATAGGGGAAACATTCAGTACTTC	.	.	TRBV27	TRBJ2-4
CASSAAILSGNTIYF	TGTGCCAGCAGTGCGGCGATACTCTCTGGAAACACCATATATTTT	.	.	TRBV25-1	TRBJ1-3
CASSPRQTNEKLFF	TGTGCCAGCTCACCTAGGCAAACTAATGAAAAACTGTTTTTT	.	.	TRBV18	TRBJ1-4
CASIEHSGGTEAFF	TGTGCCAGCATCGAGCATTCAGGTGGCACTGAAGCTTTCTTT	.	few	TRBV6-1	TRBJ1-1
CASSALAGAITGELFF	TGTGCCAGCAGTGCACTAGCGGGGGCCATCACCGGGGAGCTGTTTTTT	TRBD2	.	TRBV6-4	TRBJ2-2
CASSLPGTEGYTF	TGTGCCAGCAGTTTGCCAGGGACTGAGGGCTACACCTTC	.	.	TRBV6-6	TRBJ1-2
CAGTTGDGQYF	TGTGCCGGGACGACAGGGGACGGGCAGTACTTC	TRBD1	few	TRBV6-4	TRBJ2-7
CASSLDSSEAFF	TGTGCCAGCAGCTTGGACAGCTCTGAAGCTTTCTTT	.	.	TRBV5-4	TRBJ1-1
CASSLGGSGELFF	TGTGCCAGCAGTTTGGGGGGATCCGGGGAGCTGTTTTTT	.	.	TRBV27	TRBJ2-2